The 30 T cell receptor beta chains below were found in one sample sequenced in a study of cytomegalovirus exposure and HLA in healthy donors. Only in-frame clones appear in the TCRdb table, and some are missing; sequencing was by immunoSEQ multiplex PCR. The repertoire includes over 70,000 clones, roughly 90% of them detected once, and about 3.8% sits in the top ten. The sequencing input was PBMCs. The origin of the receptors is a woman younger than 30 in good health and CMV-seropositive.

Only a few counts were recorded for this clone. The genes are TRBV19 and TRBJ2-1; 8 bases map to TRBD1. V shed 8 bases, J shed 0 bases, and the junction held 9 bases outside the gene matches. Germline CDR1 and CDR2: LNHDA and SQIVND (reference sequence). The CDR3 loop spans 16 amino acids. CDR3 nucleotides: TGTGCCAGTTCGAGCCGACAGGGGAGCTCCTACAATGAGCAGTTCTTC. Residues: CASSSRQGSSYNEQFF. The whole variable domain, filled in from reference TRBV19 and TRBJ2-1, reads DGGITQSPKYLFRKEGQNVTLSCEQNLNHDAMYWYRQDPGQGLRLIYYSQIVNDFQKGDIAEGYSVSREKKESFPLTVTSAQKNPTAFYLCASSSRQGSSYNEQFFGPGTRLTVL.

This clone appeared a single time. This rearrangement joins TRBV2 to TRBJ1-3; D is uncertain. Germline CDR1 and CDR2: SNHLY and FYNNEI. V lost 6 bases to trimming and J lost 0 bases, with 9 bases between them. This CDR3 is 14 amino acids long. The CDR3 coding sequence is TGTGCCAGCAGGGTGCGGTACTCTGGAAACACCATATATTTT. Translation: CASRVRYSGNTIYF.

As DNA, the CDR3 is TGTGCCAGCAGTGGTGGACAGGGACCCTACAATGAGCAGTTCTTC. It encodes CASSGGQGPYNEQFF. The gene calls are TRBV6-1 and TRBJ2-1; TRBD1 matches 8 bases. Germline-derived CDR1 and CDR2 are MNHNS and SASEGT. Trimming at V came to 4 bases and at J to 2 bases, leaving 4 bases not matched to a gene. The CDR3 extends over 15 amino acids.

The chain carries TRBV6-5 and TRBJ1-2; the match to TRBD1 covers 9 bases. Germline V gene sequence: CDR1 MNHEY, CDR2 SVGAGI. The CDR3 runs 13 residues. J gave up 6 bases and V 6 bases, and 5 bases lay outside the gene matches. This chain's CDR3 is CASSRGQGDGYTF. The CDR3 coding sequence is TGTGCCAGCAGCCGGGGACAGGGCGATGGCTACACCTTC.

CDR3 sequence: CASSQGLAGNNEQFF. The DNA of the CDR3 is TGTGCCAGCAGCCAGGGACTAGCGGGGAACAATGAGCAGTTCTTC. This rearrangement joins TRBV7-9 to TRBJ2-1, with 13 bases aligning to TRBD2. Unmatched junction bases numbered 3, after V lost 5 bases and J lost 5 bases. CDR1 is SEHNR, CDR2 FQNEAQ, per germline (reference sequence). The CDR3 is 15 residues long.

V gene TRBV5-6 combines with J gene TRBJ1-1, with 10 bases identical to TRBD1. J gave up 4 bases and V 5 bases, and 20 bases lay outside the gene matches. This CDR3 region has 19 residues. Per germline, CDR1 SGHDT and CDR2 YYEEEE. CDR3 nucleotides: TGTGCCAGCAGTCGAGGGTTCGGGACAGGGGAATACGCGAGCACTGAAGCTTTCTTT. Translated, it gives CASSRGFGTGEYASTEAFF.

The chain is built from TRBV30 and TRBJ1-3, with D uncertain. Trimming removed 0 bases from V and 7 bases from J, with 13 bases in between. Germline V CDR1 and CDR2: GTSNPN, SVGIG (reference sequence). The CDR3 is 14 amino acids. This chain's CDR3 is CAWSVLTSSNTIYF. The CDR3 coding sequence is TGTGCCTGGAGTGTCTTGACATCGAGCAACACCATATATTTT.

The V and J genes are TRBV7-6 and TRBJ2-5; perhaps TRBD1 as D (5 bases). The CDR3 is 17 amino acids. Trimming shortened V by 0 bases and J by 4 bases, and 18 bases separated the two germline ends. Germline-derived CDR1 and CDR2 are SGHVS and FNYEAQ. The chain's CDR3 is CASSLADQGPTLETQYF. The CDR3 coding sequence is TGTGCCAGCAGCTTAGCGGACCAGGGCCCTACTTTAGAGACCCAGTACTTC.

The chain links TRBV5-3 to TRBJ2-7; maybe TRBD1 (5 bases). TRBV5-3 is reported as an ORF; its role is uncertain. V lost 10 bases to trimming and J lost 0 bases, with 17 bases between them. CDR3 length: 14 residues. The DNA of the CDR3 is TGTGCCTCCCTTTGCGGACACCTCTCCTACGAGCAGTACTTC. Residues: CASLCGHLSYEQYF.

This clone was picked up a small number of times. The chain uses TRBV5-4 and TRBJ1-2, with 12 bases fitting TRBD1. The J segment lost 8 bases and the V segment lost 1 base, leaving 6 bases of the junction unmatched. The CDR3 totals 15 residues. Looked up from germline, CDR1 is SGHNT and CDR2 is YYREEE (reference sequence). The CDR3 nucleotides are TGTGCCAGCAGCTTGACGGGACAGGGGGCGGGGGGCTACACCTTC. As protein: CASSLTGQGAGGYTF.

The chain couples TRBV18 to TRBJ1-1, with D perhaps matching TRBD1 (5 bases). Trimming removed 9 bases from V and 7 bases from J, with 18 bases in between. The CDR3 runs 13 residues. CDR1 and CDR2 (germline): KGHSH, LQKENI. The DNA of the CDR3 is TGTGCCAGTCAACCCGGGGGGACGGATGAAGCTTTCTTT. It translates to CASQPGGTDEAFF.

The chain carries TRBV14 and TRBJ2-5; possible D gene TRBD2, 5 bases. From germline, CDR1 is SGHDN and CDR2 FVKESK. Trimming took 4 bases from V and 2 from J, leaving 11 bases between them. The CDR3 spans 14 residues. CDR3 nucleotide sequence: TGTGCCAGCAGCCCCTTGGACTCACAAGAGACCCAGTACTTC. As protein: CASSPLDSQETQYF.

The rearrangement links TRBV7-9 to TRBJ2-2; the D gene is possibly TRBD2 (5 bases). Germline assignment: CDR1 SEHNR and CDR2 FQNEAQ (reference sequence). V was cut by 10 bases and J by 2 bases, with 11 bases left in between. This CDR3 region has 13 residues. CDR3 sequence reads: CAIRGPNTGELFF. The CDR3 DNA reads TGTGCCATCCGAGGGCCTAACACCGGGGAGCTGTTTTTT.

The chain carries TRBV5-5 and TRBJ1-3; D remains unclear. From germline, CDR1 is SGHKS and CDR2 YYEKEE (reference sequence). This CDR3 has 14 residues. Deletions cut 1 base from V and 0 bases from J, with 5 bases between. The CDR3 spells CASSLSVSGNTIYF. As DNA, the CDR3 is TGTGCCAGCAGCTTGTCGGTCTCTGGAAACACCATATATTTT.

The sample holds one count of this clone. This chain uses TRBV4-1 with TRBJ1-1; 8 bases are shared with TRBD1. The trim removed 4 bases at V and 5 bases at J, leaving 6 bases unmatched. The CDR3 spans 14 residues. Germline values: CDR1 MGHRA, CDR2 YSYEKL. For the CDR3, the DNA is TGCGCCAGCAGCCTAGGACAGGGCTTGACTGAAGCTTTCTTT. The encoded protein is CASSLGQGLTEAFF.

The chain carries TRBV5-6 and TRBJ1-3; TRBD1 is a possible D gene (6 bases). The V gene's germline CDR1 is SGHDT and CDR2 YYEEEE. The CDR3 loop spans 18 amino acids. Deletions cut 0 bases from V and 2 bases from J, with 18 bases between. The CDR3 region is CASSLGPRDKRTGNTIYF. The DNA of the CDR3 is TGTGCCAGCAGCTTGGGTCCCCGGGACAAGAGAACTGGAAACACCATATATTTT.

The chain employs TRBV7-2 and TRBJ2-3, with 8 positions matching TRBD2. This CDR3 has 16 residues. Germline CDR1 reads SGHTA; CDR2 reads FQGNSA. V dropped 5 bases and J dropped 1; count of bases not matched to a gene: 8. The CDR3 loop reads CASSPFGGVGTDTQYF. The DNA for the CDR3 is TGTGCCAGCAGCCCCTTCGGGGGGGTTGGCACAGATACGCAGTATTTT.

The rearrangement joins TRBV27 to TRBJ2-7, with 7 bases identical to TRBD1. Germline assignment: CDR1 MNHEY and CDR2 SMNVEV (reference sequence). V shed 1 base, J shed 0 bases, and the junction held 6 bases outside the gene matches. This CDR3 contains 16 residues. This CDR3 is CASSLFGQASSYEQYF. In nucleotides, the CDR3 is TGTGCCAGCAGTTTATTCGGACAGGCTAGCTCCTACGAGCAGTACTTC.

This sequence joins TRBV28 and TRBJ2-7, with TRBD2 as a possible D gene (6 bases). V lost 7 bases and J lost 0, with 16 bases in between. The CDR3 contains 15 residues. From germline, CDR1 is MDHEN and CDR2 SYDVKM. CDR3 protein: CASIQRGLPSYEQYF. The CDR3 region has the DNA TGTGCCAGCATTCAACGGGGACTTCCCTCCTACGAGCAGTACTTC.

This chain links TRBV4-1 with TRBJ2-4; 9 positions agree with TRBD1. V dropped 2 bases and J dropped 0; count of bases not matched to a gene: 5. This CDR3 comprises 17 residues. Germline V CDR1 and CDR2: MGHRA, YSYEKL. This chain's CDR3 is CASSQRTGVIAKNIQYF. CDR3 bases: TGCGCCAGCAGCCAAAGGACAGGGGTCATAGCCAAAAACATTCAGTACTTC.

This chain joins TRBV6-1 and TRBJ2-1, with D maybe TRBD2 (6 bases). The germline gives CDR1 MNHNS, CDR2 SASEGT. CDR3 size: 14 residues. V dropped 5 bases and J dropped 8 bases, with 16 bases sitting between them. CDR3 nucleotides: TGTGCCAGCAGTACGGGGGACGAATCGGATGAGCAGTTCTTC. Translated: CASSTGDESDEQFF.

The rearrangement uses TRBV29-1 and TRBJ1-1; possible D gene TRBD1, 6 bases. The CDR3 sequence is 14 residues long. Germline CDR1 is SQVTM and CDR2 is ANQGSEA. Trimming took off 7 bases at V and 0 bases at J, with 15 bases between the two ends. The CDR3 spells CSALGGNVNTEAFF. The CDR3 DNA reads TGCAGCGCCTTAGGGGGAAATGTGAACACTGAAGCTTTCTTT.

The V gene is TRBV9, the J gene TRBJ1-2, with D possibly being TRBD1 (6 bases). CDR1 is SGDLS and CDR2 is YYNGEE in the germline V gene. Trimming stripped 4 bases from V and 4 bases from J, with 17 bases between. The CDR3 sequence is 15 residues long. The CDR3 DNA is TGTGCCAGCAGCTCTCCGCAGGGGCAGAGCTATGGCTACACCTTC. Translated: CASSSPQGQSYGYTF.

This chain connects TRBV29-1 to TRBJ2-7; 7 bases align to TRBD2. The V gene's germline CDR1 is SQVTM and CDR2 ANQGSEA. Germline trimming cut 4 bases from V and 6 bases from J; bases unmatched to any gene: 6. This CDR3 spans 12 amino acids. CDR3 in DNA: TGCAGCGTTGGGCGGGAGCTTGGCGAGCAGTACTTC. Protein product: CSVGRELGEQYF.

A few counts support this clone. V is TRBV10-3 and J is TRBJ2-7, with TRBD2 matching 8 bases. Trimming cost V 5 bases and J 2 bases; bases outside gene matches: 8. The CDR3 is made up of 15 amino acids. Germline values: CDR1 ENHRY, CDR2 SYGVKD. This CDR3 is CAISPSGTRAYEQYF. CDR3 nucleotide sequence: TGTGCCATCAGTCCTTCCGGGACTAGAGCCTACGAGCAGTACTTC.

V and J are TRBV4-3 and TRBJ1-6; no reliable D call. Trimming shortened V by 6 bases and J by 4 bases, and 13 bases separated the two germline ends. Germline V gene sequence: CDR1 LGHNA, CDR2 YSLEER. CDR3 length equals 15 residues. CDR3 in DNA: TGCGCCAGCAGGGGAGGGAGGGATTATAATTCACCCCTCCACTTT. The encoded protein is CASRGGRDYNSPLHF.

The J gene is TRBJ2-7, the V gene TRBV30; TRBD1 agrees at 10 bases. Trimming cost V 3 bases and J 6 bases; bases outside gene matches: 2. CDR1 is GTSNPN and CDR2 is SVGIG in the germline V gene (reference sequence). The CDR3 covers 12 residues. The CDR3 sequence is CAWRGQGREQYF. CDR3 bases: TGTGCCTGGAGGGGACAGGGGCGCGAGCAGTACTTC.

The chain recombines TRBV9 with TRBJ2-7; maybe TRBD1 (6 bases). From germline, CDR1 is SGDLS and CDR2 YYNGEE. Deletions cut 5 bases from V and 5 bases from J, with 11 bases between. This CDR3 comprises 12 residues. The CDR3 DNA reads TGTGCCAGCAGTAATGGACAGCACGAGCAGTACTTC. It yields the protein CASSNGQHEQYF.

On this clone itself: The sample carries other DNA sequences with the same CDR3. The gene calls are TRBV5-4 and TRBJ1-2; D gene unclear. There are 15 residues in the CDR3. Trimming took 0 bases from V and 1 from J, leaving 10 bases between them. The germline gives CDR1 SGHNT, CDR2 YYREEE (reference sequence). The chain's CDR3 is CASSLAGTGNYGYTF. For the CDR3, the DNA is TGTGCCAGCAGCTTGGCAGGAACTGGTAACTATGGCTACACCTTC.

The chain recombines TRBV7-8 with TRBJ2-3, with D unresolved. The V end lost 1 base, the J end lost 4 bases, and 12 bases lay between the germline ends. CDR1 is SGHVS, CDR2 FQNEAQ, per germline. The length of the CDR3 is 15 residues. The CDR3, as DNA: TGTGCCAGCAGCTTAGGGGTGGGCTATTCAGATACGCAGTATTTT. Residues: CASSLGVGYSDTQYF.